The 29 T cell receptor beta chains presented below share a single source sample, sequenced in a study of blood T cell repertoires in COVID-19 (dated by TCRdb to 2019 to 2021). Libraries were built with the immunoSEQ multiplex PCR assay. Sourced from immuneACCESS, this table was stored by TCRdb with only in-frame sequences that have V and J called. A share of the clones is absent; for the studies checked, an unresolved V gene accounts for under half, and the remainder has no known explanation. This sample comprises about 200,000 clones, around nine tenths of them detected only once. Together, the top ten hold roughly 1.6% of the sample. Sequencing used peripheral blood. The source of these receptors is a man younger than 35 with active or convalescent COVID-19.

The table lists this clone with a count of one. The chain links TRBV28 to TRBJ1-1; D not resolved. Deletions cut 4 bases from V and 3 bases from J, with 12 bases between. The CDR3 covers 14 residues. Germline-derived CDR1 and CDR2 are MDHEN and SYDVKM. Here the CDR3 reads CASSSGRFDTEAFF. As DNA, the CDR3 is TGTGCCAGCAGTTCTGGCCGCTTTGACACTGAAGCTTTCTTT.

This chain joins TRBV5-1 and TRBJ1-3; TRBD1 might be the D (5 bases). V lost 0 bases, J lost 4 bases, and 11 bases lay in between. Germline assignment: CDR1 SGHRS and CDR2 YFSETQ. CDR3 length: 15 amino acids. The CDR3, as DNA: TGCGCCAGCAGCTTGGAGTGGGGCGGCGGAAACACCATATATTTT. It yields the protein CASSLEWGGGNTIYF.

The J gene is TRBJ2-3, the V gene TRBV6-5; 12 bases fit TRBD2. Germline V lookup: CDR1 MNHEY, CDR2 SVGAGI. After removal of 4 bases from V and 0 bases from J, the junction contained 2 bases not matched to a gene. The CDR3 loop spans 16 amino acids. The CDR3 DNA follows: TGTGCCAGCAGTTTGCTAGCGGGGGGGAGCACAGATACGCAGTATTTT. This encodes CASSLLAGGSTDTQYF.

This chain joins TRBV18 and TRBJ2-5, with 10 bases aligning to TRBD2. The CDR3 is made up of 14 amino acids. Trimming removed 8 bases from V and 1 base from J; junction bases left unmatched: 4. Germline V gene sequence: CDR1 KGHSH, CDR2 LQKENI. This CDR3 reads CASALAGVQETQYF. The CDR3 region has the DNA TGTGCCAGCGCGCTAGCGGGAGTCCAAGAGACCCAGTACTTC.

This chain connects TRBV2 to TRBJ2-7; 8 positions match TRBD2. The germline V gene has CDR1 SNHLY and CDR2 FYNNEI. Germline trimming cut 4 bases from V and 8 bases from J; bases unmatched to any gene: 10. The CDR3 spans 14 residues. The CDR3 sequence: CASSVSTGGAKQYF. CDR3 nucleotides: TGTGCCAGCAGTGTCAGTACGGGGGGGGCCAAGCAGTACTTC.

This clone appeared once. Other DNA sequences in this sample translate to the same CDR3. The chain combines TRBV7-2 with TRBJ1-5; TRBD1 might be the D (6 bases). CDR3 length equals 15 residues. The germline gives CDR1 SGHTA, CDR2 FQGNSA. With 3 bases removed from V and 5 bases from J, the gap between germline ends came to 14 bases. The CDR3 coding sequence is TGTGCCAGCAGCTTGGGCAGGGGCACTTATCAGCCCCAGCATTTT. This codes for CASSLGRGTYQPQHF. Supplemented by reference TRBV7-2 and TRBJ1-5, the full variable domain reads GAGVSQSPSNKVTEKGKDVELRCDPISGHTALYWYRQSLGQGLEFLIYFQGNSAPDKSGLPSDRFSAERTGGSVSTLTIQRTQQEDSAVYLCASSLGRGTYQPQHFGDGTRLSIL.

This clone was counted once. The chain links TRBV5-8 to TRBJ1-2; no reliable D call. The V and J ends lost 0 bases and 7 bases respectively, with 13 bases between them. The CDR3 has 14 amino acids. Per germline, CDR1 SGHTS and CDR2 YDEGEE. CDR3 nucleotides: TGTGCCAGCAGCTTGGGCGGGCAAGGTTTTGGCTACACCTTC. It translates to CASSLGGQGFGYTF.

The genes are TRBV27 and TRBJ1-6; D may be TRBD1 (6 bases). The CDR3 totals 15 residues. Germline V gene data show CDR1 as MNHEY and CDR2 as SMNVEV (reference sequence). Trimming cost V 0 bases and J 5 bases, with 8 bases left between them. The CDR3 loop is CASSLSGDNNSPLHF. CDR3 nucleotide sequence: TGTGCCAGCAGTTTATCTGGGGACAATAATTCACCCCTCCACTTT.

A remark on this clone: This same CDR3 is encoded by further DNA sequences in the sample. The chain employs TRBV18 and TRBJ2-7, with 7 bases fitting TRBD1. J lost 0 bases, V lost 3 bases, and 2 bases had no gene match. The CDR3 is 14 residues long. Germline-derived CDR1 and CDR2 are KGHSH and LQKENI. The CDR3 protein is CASSPGQSSYEQYF. CDR3 nucleotide sequence: TGTGCCAGCTCACCGGGACAGAGCTCCTACGAGCAGTACTTC.

This clone was observed a single time. V is TRBV6-2 or TRBV6-3 and J is TRBJ2-5; D may be TRBD1 (6 bases). This CDR3 comprises 14 residues. Trimming removed 4 bases from V and 6 bases from J, with 15 bases in between. Germline loops: CDR1 MNHEY, CDR2 SVGEGT. The CDR3 DNA sequence: TGTGCCAGCAGTTCTGACAGGTCGGTGAAGACCCAGTACTTC. It translates to CASSSDRSVKTQYF.

J is TRBJ1-1 and V is TRBV2; no firm D call. Germline CDR1 reads SNHLY; CDR2 reads FYNNEI. This CDR3 is 14 amino acids long. With 3 bases removed from V and 1 base from J, the gap between germline ends came to 9 bases. CDR3 amino acids: CASSEATPNTEAFF. CDR3 coding DNA: TGTGCCAGCAGTGAGGCGACACCGAACACTGAAGCTTTCTTT.

The rearrangement links TRBV6-5 to TRBJ1-6, with 7 bases lining up with TRBD1. The V segment lost 2 bases and the J segment 9 bases; nucleotides outside the gene matches: 4. CDR1 and CDR2 (germline): MNHEY, SVGAGI. The CDR3 sequence is 14 residues long. In DNA form, the CDR3 reads TGTGCCAGCAGTTACGAAGGGGGCAGTTCACCCCTCCACTTT. It specifies CASSYEGGSSPLHF.

The J gene is TRBJ2-1, the V gene TRBV2; TRBD2 aligns across 8 bases. Germline values: CDR1 SNHLY, CDR2 FYNNEI. J was trimmed by 6 bases and V by 5 bases; bases with no gene match: 9. This CDR3 region has 15 residues. CDR3 coding DNA: TGTGCCAGCAGTCGGGGCGGGAGGACCTTCAATGAGCAGTTCTTC. Translation: CASSRGGRTFNEQFF.

This sequence joins TRBV3-1 (or the pseudogene TRBV3-2) and TRBJ1-2; 10 positions agree with TRBD1. Germline trimming cut 4 bases from V and 4 bases from J; bases unmatched to any gene: 6. CDR3 length: 15 amino acids. CDR1 LGHDT and CDR2 YNNKEL come from the germline V gene (reference sequence). The CDR3 sequence is CASSLSGQGPYGYTF. CDR3 DNA sequence: TGTGCCAGCAGCCTCTCGGGACAGGGGCCCTATGGCTACACCTTC.

This clone was seen just once. J is TRBJ2-3 and V is TRBV7-3; 10 bases fit TRBD1. Germline lookup yields CDR1 SGHTA and CDR2 FQGTGA. The CDR3 is 17 residues long. With V trimmed by 5 bases and J by 5 bases, 13 bases remained unmatched. CDR3 sequence: CASSHPPTGGEGDTQYF. For the CDR3, the DNA is TGTGCCAGCAGCCATCCGCCGACAGGGGGCGAGGGAGATACGCAGTATTTT.

This chain connects TRBV7-6 to TRBJ2-1; TRBD1 matches 10 bases. The germline CDR1 and CDR2 sequences are SGHVS and FNYEAQ. The CDR3 sequence is 16 residues long. V lost 1 base, J lost 6 bases, and 6 bases stayed unmatched. The CDR3: CASSLVMGTGVNEQFF. DNA of the CDR3: TGTGCCAGCAGCTTAGTTATGGGGACAGGGGTCAATGAGCAGTTCTTC.

The chain combines TRBV6-2 or TRBV6-3 with TRBJ2-3; 10 nucleotides agree with TRBD2. This CDR3 is built from 17 residues. V was pared by 6 bases and J by 4 bases, with 13 bases of the junction left unmatched. Germline values: CDR1 MNHEY, CDR2 SVGEGT. The CDR3 sequence: CASSLGLADRLSDTQYF. CDR3 nucleotides: TGTGCCAGCAGCCTCGGACTAGCGGACCGTTTATCAGATACGCAGTATTTT.

V is TRBV5-4 and J is TRBJ2-1; 10 bases are a match to TRBD2. V gave up 6 bases and J gave up 7 bases; unmatched junction bases: 10. CDR1 is SGHNT and CDR2 is YYREEE in the germline V gene (reference sequence). The length of the CDR3 is 15 residues. CDR3 nucleotide sequence: TGTGCCAGCACCCAAGGGGCTAGCGGGAGTAATGAGCAGTTCTTC. Amino acids: CASTQGASGSNEQFF.

The CDR3 loop reads CAWSEDRGYGYTF. CDR3 DNA: TGTGCCTGGAGTGAAGACAGAGGATATGGCTACACCTTC. The rearrangement joins TRBV30 to TRBJ1-2, with D possibly being TRBD1 (5 bases). Looked up from germline, CDR1 is GTSNPN and CDR2 is SVGIG (reference sequence). This CDR3 contains 13 residues. The V end lost 1 base, the J end lost 5 bases, and 11 bases lay between the germline ends.

This clone occurred once. This sequence joins TRBV9 and TRBJ2-1, with 8 bases fitting TRBD2. The CDR3 has 14 residues. The V gene's germline CDR1 is SGDLS and CDR2 YYNGEE. J gave up 3 bases and V 3 bases, and 2 bases lay outside the gene matches. The chain's CDR3 is CASSGTSSYNEQFF. CDR3 coding DNA: TGTGCCAGCAGCGGGACTAGCAGCTACAATGAGCAGTTCTTC.

The chain is built from TRBV27 and TRBJ2-2, with a possible D match to TRBD2 (7 bases). The CDR3 has 15 amino acids. Trimming removed 3 bases at V and 4 bases at J, with 12 bases between. Germline V gene data show CDR1 as MNHEY and CDR2 as SMNVEV (reference sequence). In DNA, the CDR3 is TGTGCCAGCAGTTTGTCGGGGGGCCGCACCGGGGAGCTGTTTTTT. Translating gives CASSLSGGRTGELFF.

The V call is TRBV6-5, the J call TRBJ1-6; possible D gene TRBD1, 6 bases. V lost 8 bases to trimming and J lost 5 bases, with 16 bases between them. The CDR3 sequence is 15 residues long. The V gene's germline CDR1 is MNHEY and CDR2 SVGAGI. The DNA of the CDR3 is TGTGCCAGCGGGGAAAGGGACAAAAATAATTCACCCCTCCACTTT. Its protein is CASGERDKNNSPLHF.

The chain is built from TRBV2 and TRBJ1-1; possibly TRBD1 for D (5 bases). Germline CDR1 reads SNHLY; CDR2 reads FYNNEI. This CDR3 has 14 residues. The germline V and J ends were trimmed by 4 bases and 1 base, with 10 bases remaining between them. The CDR3, as DNA: TGTGCCAGCAGTGTTTACAGGACGAACACTGAAGCTTTCTTT. Protein sequence: CASSVYRTNTEAFF. Drawing the rest from reference TRBV2 and TRBJ1-1, the complete variable domain is EPEVTQTPSHQVTQMGQEVILRCVPISNHLYFYWYRQILGQKVEFLVSFYNNEISEKSEIFDDQFSVERPDGSNFTLKIRSTKLEDSAMYFCASSVYRTNTEAFFGQGTRLTVV.

The CDR3 region is CASSQGLSGGYSYNEQFF. The CDR3 DNA sequence: TGTGCCAGCAGCCAAGGTCTCAGCGGGGGGTACTCATACAATGAGCAGTTCTTC. The J gene is TRBJ2-1, the V gene TRBV4-2; the match to TRBD2 covers 9 bases. Germline-derived CDR1 and CDR2 are LGHNA and YNFKEQ. The CDR3 has 18 amino acids. J gave up 4 bases and V 1 base, and 11 bases lay outside the gene matches.

The chain couples TRBV2 to TRBJ2-2; maybe TRBD2 (5 bases). The CDR3 length is 17 residues. CDR1 is SNHLY and CDR2 is FYNNEI in the germline V gene. V lost 2 bases, J lost 5 bases, and 18 bases lay in between. Written as DNA, the CDR3 is TGTGCCAGCAGTGAATACATGGCGGGTCTCGGGACCGGGGAGCTGTTTTTT. This translates into CASSEYMAGLGTGELFF.

The chain recombines TRBV7-9 with TRBJ2-3; D possibly corresponds to TRBD1 (5 bases). Germline V gene lookup returns CDR1 SEHNR and CDR2 FQNEAQ (reference sequence). CDR3 size: 15 residues. The ends were cut back, 4 bases at V and 0 bases at J, with 11 bases in the middle. This chain's CDR3 is CASSSRQTSTDTQYF. In DNA form, the CDR3 reads TGTGCCAGCAGCTCGAGACAGACTAGCACAGATACGCAGTATTTT. Supplemented by reference TRBV7-9 and TRBJ2-3, the full variable domain reads DTGVSQNPRHKITKRGQNVTFRCDPISEHNRLYWYRQTLGQGPEFLTYFQNEAQLEKSRLLSDRFSAERPKGSFSTLEIQRTEQGDSAMYLCASSSRQTSTDTQYFGPGTRLTVL.

The chain links TRBV4-2 to TRBJ1-1; D is possibly TRBD1 (6 bases). CDR3 size: 19 residues. The germline V and J ends were trimmed by 1 base and 0 bases, with 21 bases remaining between them. CDR1 is LGHNA, CDR2 YNFKEQ, per germline. CDR3 residues: CASSQGRGLSEVLNTEAFF. CDR3 nucleotide sequence: TGTGCCAGCAGCCAAGGCAGGGGCTTGTCGGAGGTATTGAACACTGAAGCTTTCTTT.

The V gene is TRBV12-3 or TRBV12-4, the J gene TRBJ2-1; TRBD2 matches at 8 bases. This CDR3 is 13 amino acids long. The J segment lost 8 bases and the V segment lost 6 bases, leaving 6 bases of the junction unmatched. In DNA, the CDR3 is TGTGCCAGCAGCCGGGGACTAGACCATGAGCAGTTCTTC. Protein sequence: CASSRGLDHEQFF.

In the case of this clone: The sample carries other DNA sequences with the same CDR3. V gene TRBV19 combines with J gene TRBJ2-7, with 9 bases identical to TRBD1. Germline CDR1 and CDR2: LNHDA and SQIVND (reference sequence). V trimming: 6 bases; J trimming: 4 bases; junction bases outside the gene matches: 4. CDR3 length equals 13 residues. CDR3 protein: CASSRDREYEQYF. In nucleotides, the CDR3 is TGTGCCAGTAGCCGGGACAGGGAGTACGAGCAGTACTTC.